This T cell receptor (beta chain) is from a study of shared clonotypes between healthy human individuals (dated by TCRdb to 2018 to 2020). As for the study more broadly: The cohort included three men and a couple of women between 18 and 49 years of age. The study deeply sequenced blood TCR repertoires of five healthy adults to estimate repertoire size and the extent of clonotype sharing between individuals. To increase sequencing depth and limit assay-specific biases, different laboratories used diverse techniques to prepare libraries and sequence TCR repertoires. For each donor, three plates each were used for CD4 naive and CD4 memory, two plates were used for CD8 naive, and one plate was used for CD8 memory. Per donor, leukapheresis produced somewhere between about 0.85 and 8.9 billion PBMCs. Overall results and qualifications from the work: The small number of donors limited the genetic and exposure-history diversity represented. Roughly 5% of naive CD4, 3.5% of naive CD8, approximately 2% of memory CD4, and 0.35% to 0.4% of memory CD8 clonotypes were shared across several donors. Rarefaction of sorted-subset datasets indicated incomplete sequencing despite the large sequencing depth. Larger estimated clonotype richness was generally found for naive subsets than for memory subsets. Sampling was restricted to blood, and TCR repertoires in tissues likely differ from the TCR repertoires found in blood. Compared with non-shared clonotypes, clonotypes shared by all four sorted-subset donors had higher generation probabilities. Based on pairwise subsampling, the degree of clonotype sharing among donors was expected to be affected by sequencing depth.

This clone was seen ten or more times. The specificity of this receptor is unknown. No much larger clone exists at a distance of one base, and base qualities are not known. TCR CDR3 regions were amplified from genomic DNA by multiplex PCR using the deep immunoSEQ assay. Genomic DNA extracted from each cell subset was distributed evenly over all wells of several immunoSEQ 96-well plates, and each plate served as one replicate. For sorted subsets, each replicate PCR was loaded with 200 to 250 ng genomic DNA, equivalent to 32,000 or so T cell genomes. Purified libraries were quantified with a Qubit 3.0 fluorometer, sized on a Bioanalyzer 2100, and re-quantified with the KAPA Library Quantification kit. Every immunoSEQ 96-well plate was sequenced on a separate single-read 150-cycle Illumina NextSeq 550 flow cell. The original pipeline was this. The immunoSEQ output contained only junctional sequences without quality scores, so filtering could not match that applied to full-length reads. To assign V/J genes and CDR3, sequences were annotated against IMGT germline references using PyIR, a Python wrapper for IgBLAST v1.9. Reads were filtered out if the reads had weak V/J assignments (E-value above 1e-6), no CDR3, stop codons, out-of-frame junctions, or ambiguous translated residues. V3J clonotypes were defined as sequences sharing an identical inferred V gene, J gene, and CDR3 amino acid sequence. The percentage overlap between two repertoires was calculated by dividing the number of shared unique clonotypes by the size of the smaller repertoire. Richness of each repertoire was evaluated using RTK rarefaction, the Chao1 estimator, and Recon v2.1 estimates of unobserved clonotypes. Generation probabilities were computed with OLGA for all TCRbeta clonotypes obtained by the gDNA method from a handful of donors. This is the immuneACCESS table as TCRdb keeps it, with only in-frame sequences that have V and J called. A part of the clones is gone; compared with another copy, unresolved V genes explain less than half, and the rest is unexplained. V and J calls and clone size are those listed in that table; D and trimming were worked out from the DNA. The sample table records just under 350,000 clones; about 73% of these occur just once. The ten most abundant clones make up 8.5% to 12% of the sample.

The donors were healthy, HIV-negative adults with no recently reported acute infections or vaccinations. Only Caucasian adults living in Nashville, Tennessee, USA were represented among the donors. CD4+ T cells were enriched by magnetic negative selection; naive cells were then positively selected on CD45RA, and the negative fraction formed the memory subset. After blood collection by leukapheresis, PBMCs were isolated using Ficoll-Histopaque density gradient centrifugation and then cryopreserved in the vapor phase of liquid nitrogen. Analytical flow cytometry was used to check the purity and quantity of each magnetically sorted T cell population. Genomic DNA was isolated from each sorted fraction and quantified by UV absorbance on a Nanodrop 2000c. Material: memory CD4+ T cells sorted from blood. Reading the label with the study, this specimen's cell subset or site is: CD45RA-negative fraction. This TCR came from a man in his thirties or forties in good health.

This receptor carries the CDR3 CATSRDTGTGIYEQYF. The sequenced DNA: TGTGCCACCAGCAGAGATACAGGGACAGGAATCTACGAGCAGTACTTC. The chain was built from TRBV15 and TRBJ2-7, with 8 bases aligning to TRBD1. Trimming leaves V shorter by 0 bases and J shorter by 3 bases, with the junction holding 7 bases beyond the gene matches. Taken from cysteine to phenylalanine, the CDR3 has 16 residues. Only the CDR3 part of the read is kept: 48 bases, read in frame from the first base. CDR1 and CDR2, per the germline V gene (reference sequence), are LNHNV and YYDKDF.